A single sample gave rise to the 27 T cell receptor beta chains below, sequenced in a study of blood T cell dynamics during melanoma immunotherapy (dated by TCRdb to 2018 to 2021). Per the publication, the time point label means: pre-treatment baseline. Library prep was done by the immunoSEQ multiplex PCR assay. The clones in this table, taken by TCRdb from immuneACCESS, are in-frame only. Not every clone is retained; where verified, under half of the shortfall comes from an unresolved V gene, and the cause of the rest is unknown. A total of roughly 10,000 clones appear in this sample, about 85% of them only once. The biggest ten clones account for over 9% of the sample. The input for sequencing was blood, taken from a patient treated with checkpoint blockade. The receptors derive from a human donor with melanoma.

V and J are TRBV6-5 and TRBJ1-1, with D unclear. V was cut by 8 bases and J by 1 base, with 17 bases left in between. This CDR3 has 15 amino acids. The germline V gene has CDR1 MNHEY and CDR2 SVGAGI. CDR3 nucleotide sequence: TGTGCCAGCCGATCGCGGCCTTTTACGAACACTGAAGCTTTCTTT. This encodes CASRSRPFTNTEAFF.

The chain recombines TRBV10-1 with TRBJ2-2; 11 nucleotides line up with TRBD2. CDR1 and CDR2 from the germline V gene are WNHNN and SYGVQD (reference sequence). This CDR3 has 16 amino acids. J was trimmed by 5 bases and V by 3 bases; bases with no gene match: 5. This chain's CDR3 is CASSEGASGRTGELFF. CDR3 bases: TGCGCCAGCAGTGAAGGGGCTAGCGGGAGGACCGGGGAGCTGTTTTTT.

Here the CDR3 reads CASSQHGEAFF. For the CDR3, the DNA is TGTGCCAGCAGCCAGCATGGGGAAGCTTTCTTT. The chain carries TRBV11-3 and TRBJ1-1; D gene unclear. The CDR3 spans 11 residues. Per germline, CDR1 SGHNT and CDR2 YENEEA. Trimming removed 5 bases from V and 8 bases from J, with 9 bases in between.

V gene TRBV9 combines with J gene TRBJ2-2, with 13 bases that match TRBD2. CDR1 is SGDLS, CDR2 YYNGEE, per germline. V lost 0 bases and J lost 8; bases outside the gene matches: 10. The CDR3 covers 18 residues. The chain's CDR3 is CASSVGLAGGSGVGELFF. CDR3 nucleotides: TGTGCCAGCAGCGTAGGACTAGCGGGAGGATCTGGGGTGGGGGAGCTGTTTTTT.

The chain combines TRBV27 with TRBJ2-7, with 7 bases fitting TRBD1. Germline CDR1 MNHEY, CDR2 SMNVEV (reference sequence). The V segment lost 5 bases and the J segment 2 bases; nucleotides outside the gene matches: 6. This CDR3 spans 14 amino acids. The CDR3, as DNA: TGTGCCAGCAGTCCTCGACAGGGCGCCTACGAGCAGTACGTC. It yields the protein CASSPRQGAYEQYV.

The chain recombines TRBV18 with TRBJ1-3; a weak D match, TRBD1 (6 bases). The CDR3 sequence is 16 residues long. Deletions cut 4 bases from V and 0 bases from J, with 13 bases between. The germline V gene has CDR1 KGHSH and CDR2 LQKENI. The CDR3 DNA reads TGTGCCAGCTCACGCGGACAGCCCGACTCTGGAAACACCATATATTTT. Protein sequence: CASSRGQPDSGNTIYF.

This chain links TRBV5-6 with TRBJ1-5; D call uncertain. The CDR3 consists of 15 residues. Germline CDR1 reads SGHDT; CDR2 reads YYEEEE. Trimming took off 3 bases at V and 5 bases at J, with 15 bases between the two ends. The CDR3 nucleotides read TGTGCCAGCAGCTCCCGACAACGGCTCGATCAGCCCCAGCATTTT. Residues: CASSSRQRLDQPQHF.

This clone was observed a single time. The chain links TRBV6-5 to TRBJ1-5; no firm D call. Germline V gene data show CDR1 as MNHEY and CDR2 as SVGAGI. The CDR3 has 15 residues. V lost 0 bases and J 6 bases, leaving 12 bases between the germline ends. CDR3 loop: CASSYSKGRSQPQHF. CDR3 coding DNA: TGTGCCAGCAGTTACTCGAAAGGGCGAAGTCAGCCCCAGCATTTT.

CDR3 sequence (DNA): TGTGCCAGTACCGCAAACCGGGAGGGAGAGGGAAAACTGTTTTTT. It specifies CASTANREGEGKLFF. The genes are TRBV19 and TRBJ1-4; D remains unclear. Germline CDR1 and CDR2: LNHDA and SQIVND (reference sequence). The CDR3 covers 15 residues. Trimming took 7 bases from V and 10 from J, leaving 22 bases between them.

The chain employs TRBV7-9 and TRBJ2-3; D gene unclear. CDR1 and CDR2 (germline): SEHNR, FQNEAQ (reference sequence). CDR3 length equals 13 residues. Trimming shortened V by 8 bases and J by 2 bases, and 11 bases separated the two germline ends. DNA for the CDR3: TGTGCCAGCTCCCCAGGAACCACAGATACGCAGTATTTT. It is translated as CASSPGTTDTQYF.

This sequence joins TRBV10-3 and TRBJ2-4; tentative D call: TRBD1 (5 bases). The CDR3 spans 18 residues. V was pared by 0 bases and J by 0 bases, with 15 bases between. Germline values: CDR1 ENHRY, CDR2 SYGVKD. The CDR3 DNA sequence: TGTGCCATCAGTGAGTCTGGGGCAGCCGATGTAGCCAAAAACATTCAGTACTTC. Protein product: CAISESGAADVAKNIQYF.

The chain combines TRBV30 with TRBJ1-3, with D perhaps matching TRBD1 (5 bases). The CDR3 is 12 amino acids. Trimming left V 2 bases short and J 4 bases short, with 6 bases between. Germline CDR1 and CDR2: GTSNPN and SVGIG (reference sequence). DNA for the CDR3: TGTGCCTGGAGTTGGGGCGGAAACACCATATATTTT. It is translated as CAWSWGGNTIYF. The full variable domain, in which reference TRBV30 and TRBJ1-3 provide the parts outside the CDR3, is SQTIHQWPATLVQPVGSPLSLECTVEGTSNPNLYWYRQAAGRGLQLLFYSVGIGQISSEVPQNLSASRPQDRQFILSSKKLLLSDSGFYLCAWSWGGNTIYFGEGSWLTVV.

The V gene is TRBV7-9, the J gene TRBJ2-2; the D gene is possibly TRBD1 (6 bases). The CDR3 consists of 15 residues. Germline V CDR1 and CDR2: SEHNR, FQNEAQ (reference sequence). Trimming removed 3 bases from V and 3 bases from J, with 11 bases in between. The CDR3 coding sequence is TGTGCCAGCAGCTTGGGGGCTTGGGACACCGGGGAGCTGTTTTTT. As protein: CASSLGAWDTGELFF.

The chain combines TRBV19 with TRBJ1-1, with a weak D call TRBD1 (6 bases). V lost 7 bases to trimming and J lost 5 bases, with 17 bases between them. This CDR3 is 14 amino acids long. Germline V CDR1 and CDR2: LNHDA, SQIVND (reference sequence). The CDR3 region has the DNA TGTGCCAGTAACCAAGCAGGGGATTGGACTGAAGCTTTCTTT. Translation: CASNQAGDWTEAFF.

The CDR3 sequence: CASSISQGLGNQPQHF. Here the CDR3 DNA reads TGTGCCAGTAGTATTTCACAGGGACTTGGCAATCAGCCCCAGCATTTT. The chain employs TRBV19 and TRBJ1-5, with D possibly matching TRBD1 (6 bases). CDR1 LNHDA and CDR2 SQIVND come from the germline V gene (reference sequence). This CDR3 has 16 amino acids. V was pared by 3 bases and J by 2 bases, with 14 bases between. Full variable domain (remainder filled in from reference TRBV19 and TRBJ1-5): DGGITQSPKYLFRKEGQNVTLSCEQNLNHDAMYWYRQDPGQGLRLIYYSQIVNDFQKGDIAEGYSVSREKKESFPLTVTSAQKNPTAFYLCASSISQGLGNQPQHFGDGTRLSIL.

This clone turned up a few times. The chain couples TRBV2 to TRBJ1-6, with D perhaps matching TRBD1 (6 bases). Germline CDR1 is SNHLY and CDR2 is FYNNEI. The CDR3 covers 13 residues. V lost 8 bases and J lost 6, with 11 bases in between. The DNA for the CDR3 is TGTGCCAGCGTCAGGGGTCTTAATTCACCCCTCCACTTT. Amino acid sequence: CASVRGLNSPLHF. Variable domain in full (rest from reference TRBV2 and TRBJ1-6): EPEVTQTPSHQVTQMGQEVILRCVPISNHLYFYWYRQILGQKVEFLVSFYNNEISEKSEIFDDQFSVERPDGSNFTLKIRSTKLEDSAMYFCASVRGLNSPLHFGNGTRLTVT.

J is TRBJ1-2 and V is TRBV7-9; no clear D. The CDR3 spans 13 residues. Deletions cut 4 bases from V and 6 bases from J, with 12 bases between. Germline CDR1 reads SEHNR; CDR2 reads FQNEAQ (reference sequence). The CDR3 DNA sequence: TGTGCCAGCAGCTCTTCCGAGGAGGATGGCTACACCTTC. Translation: CASSSSEEDGYTF.

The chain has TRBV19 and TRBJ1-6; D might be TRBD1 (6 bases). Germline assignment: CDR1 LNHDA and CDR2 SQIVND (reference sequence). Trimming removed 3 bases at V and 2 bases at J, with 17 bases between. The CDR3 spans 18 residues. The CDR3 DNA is TGTGCCAGTAGTATCCTCCCCCCCAGGGGAGCCTATAATTCACCCCTCCACTTT. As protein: CASSILPPRGAYNSPLHF.

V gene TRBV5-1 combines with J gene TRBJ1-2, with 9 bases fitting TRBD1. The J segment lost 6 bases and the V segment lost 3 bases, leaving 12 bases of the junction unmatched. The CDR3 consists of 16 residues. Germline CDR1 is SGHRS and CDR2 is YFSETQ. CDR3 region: CASSSRLTGGIDGYTF. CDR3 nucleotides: TGCGCCAGCAGCTCACGGTTGACAGGGGGAATTGATGGCTACACCTTC.

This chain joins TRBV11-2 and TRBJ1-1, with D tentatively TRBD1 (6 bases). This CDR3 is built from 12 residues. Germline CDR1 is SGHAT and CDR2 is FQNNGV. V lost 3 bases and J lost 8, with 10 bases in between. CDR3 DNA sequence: TGTGCCAGCAGCTTCAGGGGACCCGAAGCTTTCTTT. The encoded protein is CASSFRGPEAFF.

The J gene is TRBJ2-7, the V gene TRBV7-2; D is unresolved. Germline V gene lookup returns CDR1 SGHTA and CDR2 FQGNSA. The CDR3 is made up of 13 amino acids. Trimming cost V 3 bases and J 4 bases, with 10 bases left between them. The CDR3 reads CASSFGPRYEQYF. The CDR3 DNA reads TGTGCCAGCAGCTTCGGACCAAGGTACGAGCAGTACTTC.

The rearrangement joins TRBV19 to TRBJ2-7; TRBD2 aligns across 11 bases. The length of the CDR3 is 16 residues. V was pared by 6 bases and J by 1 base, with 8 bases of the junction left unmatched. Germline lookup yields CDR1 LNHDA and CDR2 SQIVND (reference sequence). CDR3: CASSGLTSGVSYEQYF. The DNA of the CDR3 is TGTGCCAGTAGCGGACTGACTAGCGGGGTATCCTACGAGCAGTACTTC.

The CDR3 bases are TGTGCCAGCAGTCCCTCGGGGGCTCTGAACTATGGCTACACCTTC. It translates to CASSPSGALNYGYTF. This chain connects TRBV6-1 to TRBJ1-2, with D tentatively TRBD1 (6 bases). Between the trimmed V and J ends, which lost 5 bases and 2 bases, there was a span of 15 bases. Germline CDR1 reads MNHNS; CDR2 reads SASEGT. This CDR3 has 15 residues.

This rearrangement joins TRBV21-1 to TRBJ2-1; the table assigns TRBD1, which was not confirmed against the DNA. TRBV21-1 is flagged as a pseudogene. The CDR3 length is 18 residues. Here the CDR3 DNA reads TGTGCCAGCAGCGCTAAAGGGAATACAGGGCCTCGGGGCGATGAGCAGTTCTTC. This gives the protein CASSAKGNTGPRGDEQFF.

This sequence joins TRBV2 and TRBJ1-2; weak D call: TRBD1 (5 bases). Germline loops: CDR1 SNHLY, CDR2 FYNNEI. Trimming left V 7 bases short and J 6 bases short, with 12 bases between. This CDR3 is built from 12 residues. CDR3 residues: CASTRGYDGYTF. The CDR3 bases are TGTGCCAGCACTAGGGGCTACGATGGCTACACCTTC.

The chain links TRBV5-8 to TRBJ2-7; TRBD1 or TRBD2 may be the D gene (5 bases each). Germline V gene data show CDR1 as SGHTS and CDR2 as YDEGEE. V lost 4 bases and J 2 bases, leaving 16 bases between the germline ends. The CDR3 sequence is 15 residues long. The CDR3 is CASSPWGGGTYEQYF. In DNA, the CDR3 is TGTGCCAGCAGCCCGTGGGGTGGGGGTACCTACGAGCAGTACTTC.

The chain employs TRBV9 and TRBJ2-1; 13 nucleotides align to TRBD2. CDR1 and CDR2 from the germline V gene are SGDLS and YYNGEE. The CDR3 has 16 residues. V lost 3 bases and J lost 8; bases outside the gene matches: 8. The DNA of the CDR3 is TGTGCCAGCAGCGCCAGACTAGCGGGAGGACTTCATGAGCAGTTCTTC. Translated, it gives CASSARLAGGLHEQFF. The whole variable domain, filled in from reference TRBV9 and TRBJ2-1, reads DSGVTQTPKHLITATGQRVTLRCSPRSGDLSVYWYQQSLDQGLQFLIQYYNGEERAKGNILERFSAQQFPDLHSELNLSSLELGDSALYFCASSARLAGGLHEQFFGPGTRLTVL.